This T cell receptor beta chain was sequenced in a study of T cell clusters in autoimmune cytopenias. Overall study results and limits: No experiment has yet validated the function of the T cell clusters defined in silico. Primary autoimmune cytopenia patients appeared to lack physiological T cell clusters present in healthy donors. TRB repertoire shifts in secondary cytopenia and chronic lymphocytic leukemia mostly reflected lymphoma, not autoimmunity.

Multiplex touch-down PCR amplified TRB using TRB-A and TRB-B pools in one tube. TCRdb re-called the multiplex PCR reads and shows each CDR3 protein once, DNA omitted. The sample totals about 3,500 distinct CDR3 sequences. Judged by frequency, this clonotype is medium-sized. Its antigen is not identified. Germline CDR1 and CDR2: LNHDA and SQIVND (reference sequence). CDR3 length equals 18 residues. Each sample's input was 250 ng genomic DNA, 35,000 to 40,000 genome equivalents. The chain carries TRBV19 and TRBJ1-4; lacking DNA, the TRBD1 call made by TCRdb goes unchecked. Sequenced sample: peripheral blood. This receptor was taken from a human donor with an autoimmune cytopenia or autoimmune hepatitis (not recorded which). The CDR3 reads CASSIRGQSIATNEKLFF. Full variable domain (missing parts from reference TRBV19 and TRBJ1-4): DGGITQSPKYLFRKEGQNVTLSCEQNLNHDAMYWYRQDPGQGLRLIYYSQIVNDFQKGDIAEGYSVSREKKESFPLTVTSAQKNPTAFYLCASSIRGQSIATNEKLFFGSGTQLSVL.